The 30 T cell receptor beta chains below were found in one sample sequenced in a study of chemoradiotherapy in HPV16-positive cancers. Clones were read by immunoSEQ multiplex PCR, and TCRdb kept only the in-frame ones, dropping some. The sample lists 25,000 to 30,000 clones, 91% occurring once. The sample consisted of blood, taken from a patient who underwent chemoradiotherapy. The receptor source for this set is a human donor with HPV-associated anogenital cancer.

The chain combines TRBV19 with TRBJ2-1, with D possibly TRBD2 on 5 matching bases. The germline gives CDR1 LNHDA, CDR2 SQIVND (reference sequence). This CDR3 spans 13 amino acids. V lost 6 bases and J 10 bases, leaving 16 bases between the germline ends. The CDR3 loop reads CASRELGAREQFF. The CDR3 bases are TGTGCCAGTAGGGAACTAGGAGCGAGGGAGCAGTTCTTC.

The chain links TRBV27 to TRBJ2-7; D might be TRBD1 (6 bases). The CDR3 consists of 14 residues. Germline V lookup: CDR1 MNHEY, CDR2 SMNVEV (reference sequence). V lost 8 bases and J 2 bases, leaving 16 bases between the germline ends. In DNA form, the CDR3 reads TGTGCCAGCGCAACACAGGGATTTACCTACGAGCAGTACTTC. Protein sequence: CASATQGFTYEQYF.

The chain joins TRBV9 to TRBJ1-6, with D tentatively TRBD1 (5 bases). Per germline, CDR1 SGDLS and CDR2 YYNGEE. V lost 2 bases to trimming and J lost 0 bases, with 6 bases between them. The CDR3 covers 15 residues. The CDR3: CASSVDSSYNSPLHF. The DNA of the CDR3 is TGTGCCAGCAGCGTCGACAGCTCCTATAATTCACCCCTCCACTTT.

V is TRBV2 and J is TRBJ2-3, with 11 positions matching TRBD1. CDR1 is SNHLY, CDR2 FYNNEI, per germline. The CDR3 length is 17 residues. V dropped 6 bases and J dropped 2; count of bases not matched to a gene: 10. The CDR3 sequence is CASSLSWGQGVTDTQYF. The DNA of the CDR3 is TGTGCCAGCAGCCTAAGCTGGGGACAGGGGGTCACAGATACGCAGTATTTT.

This clone was found a few times. This chain links TRBV5-4 with TRBJ1-2, with D possibly matching TRBD1 (5 bases). The ends were cut back, 3 bases at V and 4 bases at J, with 13 bases in the middle. CDR1 is SGHNT, CDR2 YYREEE, per germline (reference sequence). The CDR3 sequence is 14 residues long. As DNA, the CDR3 is TGTGCCAGCAGCTGGGGGGGTAAGAGCTATGGCTACACCTTC. Protein product: CASSWGGKSYGYTF.

This clone was observed a single time. This chain links TRBV10-3 with TRBJ2-2; D remains ambiguous. V gave up 2 bases and J gave up 5 bases, with 3 bases separating them. Germline V gene lookup returns CDR1 ENHRY and CDR2 SYGVKD. The CDR3 loop spans 12 amino acids. The CDR3 sequence: CAISEATGELFF. CDR3 in DNA: TGTGCCATCAGTGAGGCTACCGGGGAGCTGTTTTTT.

J is TRBJ1-4 and V is TRBV4-1; possibly TRBD1 for D (6 bases). The CDR3 covers 16 residues. The germline V and J ends were trimmed by 0 bases and 8 bases, with 16 bases remaining between them. Germline V gene sequence: CDR1 MGHRA, CDR2 YSYEKL. CDR3 residues: CASSQDPGARGEKLFF. In DNA, the CDR3 is TGCGCCAGCAGCCAAGATCCAGGGGCGCGTGGGGAAAAACTGTTTTTT.

CDR3 DNA: TGTGCCACCAGCAGGGGACCACTTGACACAGATACGCAGTATTTT. Amino acids: CATSRGPLDTDTQYF. The chain employs TRBV15 and TRBJ2-3; D may be TRBD1 or TRBD2 (5 bases each). This CDR3 has 15 amino acids. V lost 3 bases and J 2 bases, leaving 12 bases between the germline ends. Germline CDR1 LNHNV, CDR2 YYDKDF (reference sequence).

The chain joins TRBV5-1 to TRBJ2-2, with TRBD2 identical over 8 bases. With 5 bases clipped from V and 0 bases from J, the junction kept 12 bases outside the gene matches. Per the germline V gene, CDR1 is SGHRS and CDR2 is YFSETQ. The CDR3 totals 18 residues. As DNA, the CDR3 is TGCGCCAGCAGATTGCCTCTAGCGGGTTTTTCGAACACCGGGGAGCTGTTTTTT. Translation gives CASRLPLAGFSNTGELFF. Supplemented by reference TRBV5-1 and TRBJ2-2, the full variable domain reads KAGVTQTPRYLIKTRGQQVTLSCSPISGHRSVSWYQQTPGQGLQFLFEYFSETQRNKGNFPGRFSGRQFSNSRSEMNVSTLELGDSALYLCASRLPLAGFSNTGELFFGEGSRLTVL.

The CDR3 protein is CASSKADSAPYTF. The CDR3 DNA sequence: TGTGCCAGCAGCAAGGCGGACAGCGCGCCGTACACCTTC. The chain links TRBV28 to TRBJ1-2; D might be TRBD1 (6 bases). Deletions cut 6 bases from V and 11 bases from J, with 19 bases between. CDR1 is MDHEN and CDR2 is SYDVKM in the germline V gene. This CDR3 has 13 residues.

This clone was seen a single time. The genes are TRBV18 and TRBJ2-1; the match to TRBD1 covers 7 bases. The ends lost 3 bases at V and 0 bases at J; junction bases unmatched: 2. Germline-derived CDR1 and CDR2 are KGHSH and LQKENI. This CDR3 is 15 amino acids long. The CDR3 loop reads CASSPGDSSYNEQFF. CDR3 DNA sequence: TGTGCCAGCTCACCCGGGGACAGCTCCTACAATGAGCAGTTCTTC.

V is TRBV7-9 and J is TRBJ2-7; 9 positions match TRBD1. Unmatched junction bases numbered 11, after V lost 4 bases and J lost 4 bases. The CDR3 length is 16 residues. Germline V gives CDR1 SEHNR, CDR2 FQNEAQ (reference sequence). CDR3 sequence (DNA): TGTGCCAGCAGCTCCTTCTCCGGGACAGGGACTTACGAGCAGTACTTC. Translating it yields CASSSFSGTGTYEQYF.

The rearrangement joins TRBV29-1 to TRBJ2-5; 8 bases are shared with TRBD2. The J segment lost 1 base and the V segment lost 8 bases, leaving 9 bases of the junction unmatched. From germline, CDR1 is SQVTM and CDR2 ANQGSEA. The CDR3 contains 14 residues. The DNA for the CDR3 is TGCAGCCTAACGGGGGGGGAACTCCAAGAGACCCAGTACTTC. Its translation is CSLTGGELQETQYF.

This rearrangement joins TRBV5-1 to TRBJ2-7; 9 bases align to TRBD1. The V and J ends lost 4 bases and 3 bases, in that order; junction bases with no gene match: 5. The CDR3 loop spans 14 amino acids. Germline CDR1 is SGHRS and CDR2 is YFSETQ. The CDR3 loop reads CASSRGQGVYEQYF. For the CDR3, the DNA is TGCGCCAGCAGCCGGGGACAGGGCGTCTACGAGCAGTACTTC.

The rearrangement uses TRBV5-1 and TRBJ2-3, with 13 bases that match TRBD2. V was pared by 4 bases and J by 0 bases, with 5 bases of the junction left unmatched. Germline CDR1 SGHRS, CDR2 YFSETQ. The CDR3 sequence is 17 residues long. The CDR3 DNA sequence: TGCGCCAGCAGCCTCTGGACTAGCGGGGGTAGCACAGATACGCAGTATTTT. This gives the protein CASSLWTSGGSTDTQYF.

This chain uses TRBV7-9 with TRBJ2-2, with 9 bases that match TRBD1. There are 15 residues in the CDR3. Germline loops: CDR1 SEHNR, CDR2 FQNEAQ (reference sequence). V lost 4 bases and J lost 8; bases outside the gene matches: 8. In DNA, the CDR3 is TGTGCCAGCAGCTGGGGACAGGGTGAAGGTGGGGAGCTGTTTTTT. Translating gives CASSWGQGEGGELFF. The full variable domain, its missing parts supplied by reference TRBV7-9 and TRBJ2-2, is DTGVSQNPRHKITKRGQNVTFRCDPISEHNRLYWYRQTLGQGPEFLTYFQNEAQLEKSRLLSDRFSAERPKGSFSTLEIQRTEQGDSAMYLCASSWGQGEGGELFFGEGSRLTVL.

The V gene is TRBV19, the J gene TRBJ2-3, with D tentatively TRBD2 (6 bases). Trimming pared 1 base from V and 11 bases from J, leaving 16 bases between. CDR1 and CDR2 (germline): LNHDA, SQIVND (reference sequence). CDR3 length: 14 amino acids. The CDR3 here is CASSIVGTRQGQYF. CDR3 nucleotide sequence: TGTGCCAGTAGTATAGTAGGGACTCGCCAGGGGCAGTATTTT.

CDR3 sequence reads: CASSSGQWEREKLFF. The CDR3 DNA sequence: TGCGCCAGCAGCTCCGGACAGTGGGAGAGGGAAAAACTGTTTTTT. The V call is TRBV5-1, the J call TRBJ1-4, with D possibly being TRBD1 (6 bases). Germline loops: CDR1 SGHRS, CDR2 YFSETQ. This CDR3 has 15 amino acids. V lost 3 bases to trimming and J lost 8 bases, with 17 bases between them.

The chain carries TRBV7-6 and TRBJ2-7, with TRBD2 as a possible D gene (5 bases). This CDR3 spans 17 amino acids. V was pared by 4 bases and J by 2 bases, with 21 bases between. Germline V CDR1 and CDR2: SGHVS, FNYEAQ. CDR3 in DNA: TGTGCCAGCAGCTCCCCAGGTGGGTTAGCGAAAACCTACGAGCAGTACTTC. Amino acids: CASSSPGGLAKTYEQYF.

This clone was detected once. This chain connects TRBV20-1 to TRBJ2-5; unclear D gene. The CDR3 contains 10 residues. V was cut by 2 bases and J by 5 bases, with 3 bases left in between. Per germline, CDR1 DFQATT and CDR2 SNEGSKA (reference sequence). In DNA, the CDR3 is TGCAGTGCTAGAAGTGAGACCCAGTACTTC. Translated, it gives CSARSETQYF.

The chain joins TRBV18 to TRBJ1-1, with TRBD1 matching over 11 bases. CDR1 and CDR2 from the germline V gene are KGHSH and LQKENI. Trimming removed 4 bases from V and 4 bases from J; junction bases left unmatched: 5. This CDR3 region has 15 residues. The CDR3 DNA reads as TGTGCCAGCTCACTAGGACAGGGGGCGCTCACTGAAGCTTTCTTT. Protein: CASSLGQGALTEAFF.

The V call is TRBV28, the J call TRBJ1-2, with D uncertain. CDR3 size: 12 residues. Germline V gene data show CDR1 as MDHEN and CDR2 as SYDVKM. V shed 7 bases and J shed 3 bases, with 9 bases lying between them. The CDR3, as DNA: TGTGCCAGCACCCCTGGTGACTATGGCTACACCTTC. Translation: CASTPGDYGYTF.

The chain recombines TRBV5-4 with TRBJ2-7; weak D call: TRBD1 (6 bases). Per germline, CDR1 SGHNT and CDR2 YYREEE (reference sequence). The CDR3 contains 14 residues. Trimming pared 4 bases from V and 0 bases from J, leaving 11 bases between. Written as DNA, the CDR3 is TGTGCCAGCAGCGGAACAGGGTACTCCTACGAGCAGTACTTC. Amino acid sequence: CASSGTGYSYEQYF.

The chain employs TRBV5-1 and TRBJ1-4; a possible D gene is TRBD1 (6 bases). Germline V gene lookup returns CDR1 SGHRS and CDR2 YFSETQ. The germline V and J ends were trimmed by 8 bases and 7 bases, with 15 bases remaining between them. The CDR3 spans 13 residues. The CDR3 coding sequence is TGCGCCAGAATAGGGGGGGGAGGTGAAAAACTGTTTTTT. It yields the protein CARIGGGGEKLFF. Drawing the rest from reference TRBV5-1 and TRBJ1-4, the complete variable domain is KAGVTQTPRYLIKTRGQQVTLSCSPISGHRSVSWYQQTPGQGLQFLFEYFSETQRNKGNFPGRFSGRQFSNSRSEMNVSTLELGDSALYLCARIGGGGEKLFFGSGTQLSVL.

This clone was recorded only once. The V call is TRBV6-1, the J call TRBJ2-2; D is ambiguous. The length of the CDR3 is 15 residues. The ends were cut back, 5 bases at V and 4 bases at J, with 14 bases in the middle. Germline values: CDR1 MNHNS, CDR2 SASEGT. The CDR3 sequence: CASSPQTLITGELFF. As DNA, the CDR3 is TGTGCCAGCAGTCCCCAGACACTGATCACCGGGGAGCTGTTTTTT.

The chain carries TRBV5-5 and TRBJ2-6, with D tentatively TRBD2 (5 bases). Germline V gives CDR1 SGHKS, CDR2 YYEKEE (reference sequence). The CDR3 extends over 18 amino acids. V was cut by 4 bases and J by 0 bases, with 17 bases left in between. This CDR3 reads CASSLFEGPSSGANVLTF. The CDR3 region has the DNA TGTGCCAGCAGCCTTTTTGAGGGCCCAAGCTCTGGGGCCAACGTCCTGACTTTC.

This chain joins TRBV5-8 and TRBJ1-4, with 8 bases identical to TRBD1. The V segment lost 4 bases and the J segment 6 bases; nucleotides outside the gene matches: 2. Germline V lookup: CDR1 SGHTS, CDR2 YDEGEE. This CDR3 spans 13 amino acids. The CDR3 bases are TGTGCCAGCAGCATGACAGGGGATGAAAAACTGTTTTTT. Protein: CASSMTGDEKLFF.

This chain links TRBV4-2 with TRBJ2-3; tentative D call: TRBD2 (5 bases). The CDR3 runs 16 residues. In germline, CDR1 is LGHNA, CDR2 YNFKEQ. The germline V and J ends were trimmed by 1 base and 5 bases, with 16 bases remaining between them. CDR3 coding DNA: TGTGCCAGCAGCCAAGTTTCAACGGGGTGGGGAGATACGCAGTATTTT. Its protein product is CASSQVSTGWGDTQYF.

This chain uses TRBV29-1 with TRBJ2-3; D unresolved. The V gene lost 2 bases and the J gene lost 1 base, with 10 bases spanning the gap. Germline V gene lookup returns CDR1 SQVTM and CDR2 ANQGSEA. The CDR3 is made up of 14 amino acids. CDR3 nucleotides: TGCAGCGTTGAACGAACCTCTGGCACAGATACGCAGTATTTT. Amino acid sequence: CSVERTSGTDTQYF.

This chain links TRBV5-1 with TRBJ2-2; TRBD1 aligns across 10 bases. CDR1 SGHRS and CDR2 YFSETQ come from the germline V gene. The ends lost 3 bases at V and 1 base at J; junction bases unmatched: 12. This CDR3 has 19 residues. The CDR3 DNA sequence: TGCGCCAGCAGCTCCAAAAAGACAGGGGGCTCTAGGAACACCGGGGAGCTGTTTTTT. It specifies CASSSKKTGGSRNTGELFF.